A single sample is the source of the 26 T cell receptor beta chains below, sequenced in a study of cytomegalovirus exposure and HLA in healthy donors. The PCR was carried out with 60 Vbeta primers and 13 Jbeta primers. The data were produced by immunoSEQ multiplex PCR, yet TCRdb's version contains in-frame clones alone and is incomplete. The sample records some 110,000 clones, around 84% being singletons. The sample taken for sequencing was PBMCs. These receptors all come from a young man in good health and CMV-seropositive.

CDR3 nucleotides: TGTGCCAGCAGTTTATCTAGCGCAGATACGCAGTATTTT. Its protein product is CASSLSSADTQYF. The J gene is TRBJ2-3, the V gene TRBV28; a weak D match, TRBD2 (6 bases). There are 13 residues in the CDR3. Germline V lookup: CDR1 MDHEN, CDR2 SYDVKM. V was trimmed by 1 base and J by 4 bases, leaving 6 bases between them.

V and J are TRBV29-1 and TRBJ1-4, with 9 bases that match TRBD1. In germline, CDR1 is SQVTM, CDR2 ANQGSEA. The junction had 6 bases not matched to a gene; V was cut back by 5 bases and J by 8 bases. This CDR3 has 13 amino acids. The CDR3 reads CSVRDRAQEKLFF. For the CDR3, the DNA is TGCAGCGTTAGGGACAGGGCACAAGAAAAACTGTTTTTT.

This clone is a singleton in its sample. At one of its ends the junction is not consistent with the germline gene, which may arise from a read error. The chain recombines TRBV30 with TRBJ1-2; D gene unclear. CDR3 length: 13 amino acids. Germline V gene lookup returns CDR1 GTSNPN and CDR2 SVGIG (reference sequence). The CDR3: CAWRHKTKYGYTF. The DNA of the CDR3 is TGTGCCTGGAGACATAAAACTAAATATGGCTACACCTTC. The entire variable domain, with the rest obtained from reference TRBV30 and TRBJ1-2, is as follows: SQTIHQWPATLVQPVGSPLSLECTVEGTSNPNLYWYRQAAGRGLQLLFYSVGIGQISSEVPQNLSASRPQDRQFILSSKKLLLSDSGFYLCAWRHKTKYGYTFGSGTRLTVV.

The rearrangement links TRBV27 to TRBJ1-2; D not certain. The length of the CDR3 is 15 residues. CDR1 and CDR2 from the germline V gene are MNHEY and SMNVEV (reference sequence). V lost 5 bases and J lost 6, with 19 bases in between. CDR3 residues: CASSPHLYGENGYTF. DNA for the CDR3: TGTGCCAGCAGTCCCCACCTCTACGGGGAGAATGGCTACACCTTC.

V usage is TRBV5-1 and J usage is TRBJ2-5; D ambiguous. Trimming took off 2 bases at V and 5 bases at J, with 7 bases between the two ends. CDR1 and CDR2 from the germline V gene are SGHRS and YFSETQ. The length of the CDR3 is 12 residues. The DNA of the CDR3 is TGCGCCAGCAGCTTCCCCGGGGAGACCCAGTACTTC. It yields the protein CASSFPGETQYF.

The chain combines TRBV28 with TRBJ2-7, with TRBD1 identical over 9 bases. This CDR3 spans 16 amino acids. After removal of 5 bases from V and 2 bases from J, the junction contained 10 bases not matched to a gene. Germline V CDR1 and CDR2: MDHEN, SYDVKM. For the CDR3, the DNA is TGTGCCAGCAGTCAACCGGGTTGGACAGGGGCCTACGAGCAGTACTTC. Its protein product is CASSQPGWTGAYEQYF.

The chain combines TRBV6-1 with TRBJ1-1; possible D gene TRBD1, 5 bases. The CDR3 runs 11 residues. Germline V gives CDR1 MNHNS, CDR2 SASEGT. V lost 6 bases and J lost 4, with 6 bases in between. The CDR3 is CASRGGTEAFF. CDR3 bases: TGTGCCAGCAGGGGGGGCACTGAAGCTTTCTTT.

The chain couples TRBV7-9 to TRBJ1-1; no clear D gene. V lost 2 bases and J lost 1, with 17 bases in between. From germline, CDR1 is SEHNR and CDR2 FQNEAQ (reference sequence). CDR3 length: 17 amino acids. CDR3 DNA sequence: TGTGCCAGCAGCTTAAGGTCGGCCGGGGATGGGAACACTGAAGCTTTCTTT. It specifies CASSLRSAGDGNTEAFF.

This clone was recorded only once. The chain carries TRBV5-5 and TRBJ1-6; D gene unclear. In germline, CDR1 is SGHKS, CDR2 YYEKEE (reference sequence). The V end lost 0 bases, the J end lost 0 bases, and 10 bases lay between the germline ends. The CDR3 sequence is 17 residues long. DNA of the CDR3: TGTGCCAGCAGCTTGGCCCTACGGAGCTCCTATAATTCACCCCTCCACTTT. Translation: CASSLALRSSYNSPLHF.

In this sample, this clone turned up a few times. The chain combines TRBV15 with TRBJ2-6, with D maybe TRBD1 (5 bases). The germline V and J ends were trimmed by 0 bases and 2 bases, with 8 bases remaining between them. The CDR3 runs 16 residues. Germline CDR1 and CDR2: LNHNV and YYDKDF (reference sequence). CDR3 nucleotide sequence: TGTGCCACCAGCAGAGATGGGGCCCCTGGGGCCAACGTCCTGACTTTC. Protein product: CATSRDGAPGANVLTF.

The chain uses TRBV6-6 and TRBJ2-7; no firm D call. The CDR3 loop spans 13 amino acids. The germline CDR1 and CDR2 sequences are MNHNY and SVGAGI (reference sequence). The V gene lost 0 bases and the J gene lost 5 bases, with 8 bases spanning the gap. The CDR3 sequence is CASSYSPTHEQYF. The CDR3 bases are TGTGCCAGCAGTTACTCGCCTACCCACGAGCAGTACTTC.

The table lists this clone with a count of one. This chain uses TRBV7-6 with TRBJ2-3, with D possibly TRBD2 on 5 matching bases. CDR1 is SGHVS, CDR2 FNYEAQ, per germline. The CDR3 length is 19 residues. Trimming stripped 1 base from V and 1 base from J, with 21 bases between. In nucleotides, the CDR3 is TGTGCCAGCAGCTTAGGGTATATGGGCGAGACTATTCGCACAGATACGCAGTATTTT. As protein: CASSLGYMGETIRTDTQYF.

This rearrangement joins TRBV11-2 to TRBJ1-3; unclear D gene. Germline V gene lookup returns CDR1 SGHAT and CDR2 FQNNGV. V was trimmed by 4 bases and J by 0 bases, leaving 10 bases between them. The CDR3 extends over 15 amino acids. The CDR3 sequence: CASSSGLVSGNTIYF. Here the CDR3 DNA reads TGTGCCAGCAGCTCTGGACTGGTCTCTGGAAACACCATATATTTT.

This clone appeared a single time. The rearrangement joins TRBV4-1 to TRBJ1-1; TRBD1 matches at 9 bases. Germline lookup yields CDR1 MGHRA and CDR2 YSYEKL. This CDR3 has 16 residues. Losses at the gene ends were 1 base for V and 1 base for J; bases not matched to a gene: 4. CDR3 region: CASSQGGTGRNTEAFF. DNA of the CDR3: TGCGCCAGCAGCCAAGGAGGGACAGGGCGGAACACTGAAGCTTTCTTT.

In DNA, the CDR3 is TGCAGCGTTGTGGGGGCGGGACAGGGCACTGAAGCTTTCTTT. Translation: CSVVGAGQGTEAFF. The V and J genes are TRBV29-1 and TRBJ1-1, with 9 bases identical to TRBD1. CDR3 length equals 14 residues. J gave up 4 bases and V 4 bases, and 7 bases lay outside the gene matches. CDR1 and CDR2 from the germline V gene are SQVTM and ANQGSEA. Combining the CDR3 with reference TRBV29-1 and TRBJ1-1 gives the whole variable domain SAVISQKPSRDICQRGTSLTIQCQVDSQVTMMFWYRQQPGQSLTLIATANQGSEATYESGFVIDKFPISRPNLTFSTLTVSNMSPEDSSIYLCSVVGAGQGTEAFFGQGTRLTVV.

The CDR3 nucleotides are TGTGCCAGCAGAACTTTGGACAGATACCAAGAGACCCAGTACTTC. As protein: CASRTLDRYQETQYF. This chain links TRBV6-1 with TRBJ2-5, with D possibly TRBD1 on 6 matching bases. The CDR3 has 15 amino acids. Germline lookup yields CDR1 MNHNS and CDR2 SASEGT. Trimming took 6 bases from V and 0 from J, leaving 14 bases between them.

J is TRBJ2-1 and V is TRBV7-2; D is perhaps TRBD2 (6 bases). V was cut by 5 bases and J by 10 bases, with 12 bases left in between. The CDR3 contains 12 residues. Per the germline V gene, CDR1 is SGHTA and CDR2 is FQGNSA. The CDR3 bases are TGTGCCAGCAGCCAGGGACTTTCAGAGCAGTTCTTC. Protein product: CASSQGLSEQFF.

The V call is TRBV5-1, the J call TRBJ2-5, with TRBD2 identical over 8 bases. V lost 5 bases to trimming and J lost 5 bases; unmatched junction nucleotides: 14. CDR1 is SGHRS and CDR2 is YFSETQ in the germline V gene. The length of the CDR3 is 16 residues. The CDR3, as DNA: TGCGCCAGCAGAATCGGCGAGCGGGGGAATGAGGAGACCCAGTACTTC. Translating gives CASRIGERGNEETQYF.

The gene calls are TRBV5-8 and TRBJ2-1; a weak D match, TRBD2 (5 bases). The CDR3 sequence is 14 residues long. The germline V gene encodes CDR1 SGHTS and CDR2 YDEGEE. Trimming stripped 0 bases from V and 8 bases from J, with 12 bases between. CDR3: CASSLDGVRDEQFF. CDR3 coding DNA: TGTGCCAGCAGCTTGGACGGGGTCAGAGATGAGCAGTTCTTC.

The chain has TRBV30 and TRBJ1-4, with a weak D call TRBD1 (6 bases). CDR3 size: 16 residues. Germline assignment: CDR1 GTSNPN and CDR2 SVGIG (reference sequence). The V gene lost 1 base and the J gene lost 5 bases, with 17 bases spanning the gap. This chain's CDR3 is CAWSGSRTGLNEKLFF. Here the CDR3 DNA reads TGTGCCTGGAGTGGGTCAAGAACAGGGCTGAATGAAAAACTGTTTTTT.

This chain links TRBV5-8 with TRBJ2-7; 12 nucleotides align to TRBD2. V lost 4 bases and J lost 7; bases outside the gene matches: 9. The length of the CDR3 is 15 residues. Per germline, CDR1 SGHTS and CDR2 YDEGEE. CDR3 DNA: TGTGCCAGCAGCCGGACGACTAGCGGGGGACGTGAGCAGTACTTC. Encoded protein: CASSRTTSGGREQYF.

The V gene is TRBV19, the J gene TRBJ2-1; perhaps TRBD2 as D (6 bases). CDR1 is LNHDA, CDR2 SQIVND, per germline (reference sequence). The CDR3 covers 14 residues. V was pared by 5 bases and J by 6 bases, with 14 bases between. The CDR3 protein is CASSVTSSANEQFF. The CDR3 DNA sequence: TGTGCCAGTAGTGTCACCTCTAGCGCCAATGAGCAGTTCTTC.

The table lists this clone with a count of one. The V gene is TRBV10-3, the J gene TRBJ2-7; unclear D gene. Germline V gene sequence: CDR1 ENHRY, CDR2 SYGVKD. Trimming stripped 7 bases from V and 4 bases from J, with 8 bases between. CDR3 length: 11 amino acids. CDR3 residues: CAITIGYEQYF. The CDR3 DNA follows: TGTGCCATCACTATCGGTTACGAGCAGTACTTC.

The chain uses TRBV7-2 and TRBJ2-3; 8 positions match TRBD2. This CDR3 comprises 13 residues. With 5 bases clipped from V and 15 bases from J, the junction kept 13 bases outside the gene matches. Germline V CDR1 and CDR2: SGHTA, FQGNSA. CDR3 in DNA: TGTGCCAGCAGCACACCTCTGGGACTAGACTATTATTTT. Amino acid sequence: CASSTPLGLDYYF.

The chain has TRBV28 and TRBJ2-7; no clear D. The CDR3 has 12 residues. V shed 5 bases and J shed 5 bases, with 10 bases lying between them. Germline V gene lookup returns CDR1 MDHEN and CDR2 SYDVKM. CDR3 DNA sequence: TGTGCCAGCAGTCCTTACAGCCACGAGCAGTACTTC. This translates into CASSPYSHEQYF. The full variable domain, its missing parts supplied by reference TRBV28 and TRBJ2-7, is DVKVTQSSRYLVKRTGEKVFLECVQDMDHENMFWYRQDPGLGLRLIYFSYDVKMKEKGDIPEGYSVSREKKERFSLILESASTNQTSMYLCASSPYSHEQYFGPGTRLTVT.

The chain is built from TRBV5-1 and TRBJ2-2; TRBD2 agrees at 10 bases. The CDR3 totals 16 residues. The germline gives CDR1 SGHRS, CDR2 YFSETQ. The V gene end was trimmed by 2 bases and the J gene end by 2 bases; junction bases not matched to a gene: 3. CDR3 protein: CASSFLAGVNTGELFF. The CDR3 bases are TGCGCCAGCAGCTTTCTAGCGGGGGTTAACACCGGGGAGCTGTTTTTT. Full variable domain (missing parts from reference TRBV5-1 and TRBJ2-2): KAGVTQTPRYLIKTRGQQVTLSCSPISGHRSVSWYQQTPGQGLQFLFEYFSETQRNKGNFPGRFSGRQFSNSRSEMNVSTLELGDSALYLCASSFLAGVNTGELFFGEGSRLTVL.